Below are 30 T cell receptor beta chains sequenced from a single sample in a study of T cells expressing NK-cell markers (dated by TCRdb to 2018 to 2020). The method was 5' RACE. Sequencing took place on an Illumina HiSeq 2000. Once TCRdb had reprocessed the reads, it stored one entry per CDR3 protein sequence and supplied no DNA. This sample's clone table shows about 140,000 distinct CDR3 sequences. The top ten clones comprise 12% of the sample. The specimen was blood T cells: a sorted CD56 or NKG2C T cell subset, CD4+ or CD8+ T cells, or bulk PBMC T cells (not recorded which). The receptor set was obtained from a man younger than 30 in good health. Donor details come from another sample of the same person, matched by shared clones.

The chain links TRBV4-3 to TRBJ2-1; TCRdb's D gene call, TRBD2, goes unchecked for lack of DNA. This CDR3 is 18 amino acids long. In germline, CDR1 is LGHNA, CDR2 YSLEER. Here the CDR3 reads CASSQEGGSGRARNEQFF.

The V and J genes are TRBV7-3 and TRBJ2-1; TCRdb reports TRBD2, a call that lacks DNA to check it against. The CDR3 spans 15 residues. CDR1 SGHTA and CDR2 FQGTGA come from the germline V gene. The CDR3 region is CASSIMGLADNEQFF.

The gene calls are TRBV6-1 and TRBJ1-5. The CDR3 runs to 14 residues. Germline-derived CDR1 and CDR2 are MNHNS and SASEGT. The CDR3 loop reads CASSEVLGNQPQHF.

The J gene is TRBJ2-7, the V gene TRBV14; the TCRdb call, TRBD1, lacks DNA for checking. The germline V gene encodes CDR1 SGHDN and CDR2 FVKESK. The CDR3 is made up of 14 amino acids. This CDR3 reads CASSHRTGRREQYF.

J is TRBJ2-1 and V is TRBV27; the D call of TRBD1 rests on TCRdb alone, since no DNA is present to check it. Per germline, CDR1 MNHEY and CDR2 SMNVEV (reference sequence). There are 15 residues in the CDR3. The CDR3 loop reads CAIQGVGSSYNEQFF.

CDR3 in amino acids: CSWRGANTGELFF. The rearrangement joins TRBV29-1 to TRBJ2-2; TCRdb designates TRBD1, a call that cannot be tested without DNA. The CDR3 is made up of 13 amino acids. Germline V lookup: CDR1 SQVTM, CDR2 ANQGSEA.

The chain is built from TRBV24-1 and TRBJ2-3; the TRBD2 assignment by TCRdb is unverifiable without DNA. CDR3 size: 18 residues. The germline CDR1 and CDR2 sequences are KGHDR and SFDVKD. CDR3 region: CATSDLSLTSGSTDTQYF.

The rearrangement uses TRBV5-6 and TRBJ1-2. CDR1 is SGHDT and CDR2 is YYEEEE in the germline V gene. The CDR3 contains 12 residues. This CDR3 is CASSLDGRGYTF.

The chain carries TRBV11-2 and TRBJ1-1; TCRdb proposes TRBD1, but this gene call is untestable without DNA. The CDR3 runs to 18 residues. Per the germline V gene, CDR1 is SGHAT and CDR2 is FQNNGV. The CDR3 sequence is CASSLRARGDLLNTEAFF. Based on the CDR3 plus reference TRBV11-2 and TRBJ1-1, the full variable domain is EAGVAQSPRYKIIEKRQSVAFWCNPISGHATLYWYQQILGQGPKLLIQFQNNGVVDDSQLPKDRFSAERLKGVDSTLKIQPAKLEDSAVYLCASSLRARGDLLNTEAFFGQGTRLTVV.

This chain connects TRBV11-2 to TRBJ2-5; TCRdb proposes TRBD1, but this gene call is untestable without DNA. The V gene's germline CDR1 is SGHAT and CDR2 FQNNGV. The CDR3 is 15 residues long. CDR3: CASSSWGTGEETQYF.

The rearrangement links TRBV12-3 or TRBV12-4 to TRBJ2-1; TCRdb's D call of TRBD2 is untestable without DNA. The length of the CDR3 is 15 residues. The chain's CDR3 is CASSSLAGSDNEQFF.

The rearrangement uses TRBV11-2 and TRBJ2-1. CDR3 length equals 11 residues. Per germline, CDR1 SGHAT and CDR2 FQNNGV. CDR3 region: CASGLINEQFF.

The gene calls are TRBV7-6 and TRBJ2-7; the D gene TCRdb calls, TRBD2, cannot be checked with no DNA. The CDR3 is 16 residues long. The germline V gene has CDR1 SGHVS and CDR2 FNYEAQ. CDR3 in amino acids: CASSPARLAGTYEQYF.

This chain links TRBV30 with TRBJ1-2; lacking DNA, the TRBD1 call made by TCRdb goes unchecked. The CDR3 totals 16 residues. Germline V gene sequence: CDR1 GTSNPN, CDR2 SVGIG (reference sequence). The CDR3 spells CAWSLPGGQGIDGYTF.

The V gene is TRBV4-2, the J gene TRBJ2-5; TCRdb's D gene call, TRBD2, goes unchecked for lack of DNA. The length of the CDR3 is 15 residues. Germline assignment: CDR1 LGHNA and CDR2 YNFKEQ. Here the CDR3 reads CASSQATSGKETQYF.

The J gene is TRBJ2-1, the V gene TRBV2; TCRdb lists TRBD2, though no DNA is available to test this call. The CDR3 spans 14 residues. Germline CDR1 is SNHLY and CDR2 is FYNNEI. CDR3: CASRMGHMIDEQFF.

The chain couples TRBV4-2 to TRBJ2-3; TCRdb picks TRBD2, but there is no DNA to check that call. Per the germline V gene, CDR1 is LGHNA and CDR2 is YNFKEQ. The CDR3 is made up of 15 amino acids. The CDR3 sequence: CASSRTRGQGDTQYF.

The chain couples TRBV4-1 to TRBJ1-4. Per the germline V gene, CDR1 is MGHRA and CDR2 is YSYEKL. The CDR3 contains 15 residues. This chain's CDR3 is CASSQDEWEGEKLFF.

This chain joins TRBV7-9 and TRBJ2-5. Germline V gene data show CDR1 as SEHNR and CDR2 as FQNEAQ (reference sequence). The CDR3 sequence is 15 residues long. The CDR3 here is CASSFWFGDQETQYF.

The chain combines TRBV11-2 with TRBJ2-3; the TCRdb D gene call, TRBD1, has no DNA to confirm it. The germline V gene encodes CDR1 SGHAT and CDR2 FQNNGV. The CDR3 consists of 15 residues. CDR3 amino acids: CASSLVGQGTDTQYF.

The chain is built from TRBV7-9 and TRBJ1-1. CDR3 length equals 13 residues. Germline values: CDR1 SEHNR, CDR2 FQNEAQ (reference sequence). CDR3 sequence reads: CASSLGPVTEAFF.

The CDR3 reads CATSEPTPVVAGYNEQFF. The J gene is TRBJ2-1, the V gene TRBV24-1; TCRdb's D call of TRBD1 is untestable without DNA. CDR1 KGHDR and CDR2 SFDVKD come from the germline V gene. The CDR3 runs to 18 residues.

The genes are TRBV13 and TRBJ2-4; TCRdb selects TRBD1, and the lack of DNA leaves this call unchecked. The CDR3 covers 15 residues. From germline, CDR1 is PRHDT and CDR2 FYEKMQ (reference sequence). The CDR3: CASSERQGIKNIQYF.

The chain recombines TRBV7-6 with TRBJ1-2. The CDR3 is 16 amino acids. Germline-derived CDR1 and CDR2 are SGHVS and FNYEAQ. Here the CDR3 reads CASSPGPADFNYGYTF.

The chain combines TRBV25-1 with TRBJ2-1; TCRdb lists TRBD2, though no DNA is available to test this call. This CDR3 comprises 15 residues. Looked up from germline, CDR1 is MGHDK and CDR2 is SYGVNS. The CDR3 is CASSEGWEGHNEQFF.

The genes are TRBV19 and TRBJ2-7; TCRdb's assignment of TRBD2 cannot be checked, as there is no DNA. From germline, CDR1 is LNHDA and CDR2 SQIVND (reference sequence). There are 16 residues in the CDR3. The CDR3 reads CASSIWREGGFHEQYF.

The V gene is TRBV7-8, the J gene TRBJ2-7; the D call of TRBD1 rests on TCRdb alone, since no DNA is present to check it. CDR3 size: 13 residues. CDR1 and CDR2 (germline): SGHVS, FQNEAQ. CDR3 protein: CASSPTGESEQYF.

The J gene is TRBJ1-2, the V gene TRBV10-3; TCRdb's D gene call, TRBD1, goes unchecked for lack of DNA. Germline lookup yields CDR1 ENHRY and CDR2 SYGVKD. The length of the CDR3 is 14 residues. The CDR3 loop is CAISEETGGYGYTF.

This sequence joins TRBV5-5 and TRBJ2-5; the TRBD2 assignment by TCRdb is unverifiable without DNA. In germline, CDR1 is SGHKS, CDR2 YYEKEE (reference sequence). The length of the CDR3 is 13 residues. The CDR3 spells CASIAGGQETQYF.

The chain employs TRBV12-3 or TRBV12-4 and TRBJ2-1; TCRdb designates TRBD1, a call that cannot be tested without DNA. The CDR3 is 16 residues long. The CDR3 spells CASSPGVGQGTNEQFF.